This TCR beta chain was retrieved from a study of control samples from healthy donors and cancer patients. This CDR3 contains 14 residues. Germline values: CDR1 MNHEY, CDR2 SVGAGI. Losses at the gene ends were 2 bases for V and 10 bases for J; bases not matched to a gene: 7. Profiled with immunoSEQ multiplex PCR; TCRdb holds only in-frame clones, not every one. The sample contains some 120,000 clones, over 75% of which appear only once. This clone was seen once. This receptor was taken from a man aged 40-49 years in good health. The chain combines TRBV6-5 with TRBJ1-4, with TRBD1 matching over 7 bases. Sequencing was carried out using blood. The CDR3 reads CASSYDPGQRKLFF. The CDR3 nucleotides are TGTGCCAGCAGTTACGATCCGGGACAGAGAAAACTGTTTTTT.